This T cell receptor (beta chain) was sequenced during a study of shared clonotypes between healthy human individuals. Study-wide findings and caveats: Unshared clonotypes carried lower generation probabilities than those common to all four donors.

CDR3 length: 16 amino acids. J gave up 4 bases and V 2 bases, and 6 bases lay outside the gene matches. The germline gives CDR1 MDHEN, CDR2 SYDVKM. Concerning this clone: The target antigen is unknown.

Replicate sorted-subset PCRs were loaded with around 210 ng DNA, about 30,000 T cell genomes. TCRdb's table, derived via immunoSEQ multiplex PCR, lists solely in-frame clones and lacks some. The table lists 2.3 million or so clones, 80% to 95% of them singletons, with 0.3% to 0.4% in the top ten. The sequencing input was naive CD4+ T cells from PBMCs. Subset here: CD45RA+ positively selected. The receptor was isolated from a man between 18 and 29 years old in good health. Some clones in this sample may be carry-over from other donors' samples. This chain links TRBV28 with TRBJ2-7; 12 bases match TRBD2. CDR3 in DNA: TGTGCCAGCAGTTTACGGGCTAGCGGGAGGGGGTACGAGCAGTACTTC. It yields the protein CASSLRASGRGYEQYF.